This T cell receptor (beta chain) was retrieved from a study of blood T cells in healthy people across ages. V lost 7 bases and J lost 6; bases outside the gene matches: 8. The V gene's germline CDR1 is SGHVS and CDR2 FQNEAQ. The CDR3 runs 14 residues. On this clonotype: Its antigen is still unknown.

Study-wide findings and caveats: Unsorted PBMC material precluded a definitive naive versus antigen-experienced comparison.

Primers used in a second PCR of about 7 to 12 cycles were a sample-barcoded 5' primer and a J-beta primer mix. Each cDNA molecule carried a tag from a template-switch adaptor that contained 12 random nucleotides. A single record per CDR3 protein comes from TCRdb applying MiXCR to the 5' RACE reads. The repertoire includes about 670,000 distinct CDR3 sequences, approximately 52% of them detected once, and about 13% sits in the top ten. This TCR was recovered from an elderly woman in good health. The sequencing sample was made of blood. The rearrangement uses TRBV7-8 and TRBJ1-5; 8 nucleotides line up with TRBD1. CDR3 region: CASKAGGEGQPQHF. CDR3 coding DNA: TGTGCCAGCAAGGCAGGGGGCGAAGGTCAGCCCCAGCATTTT.